This T cell receptor (beta chain) was captured in a study of T cells after yellow fever vaccination. Study outcomes and limitations: After the booster, approximately 95% of CD4 and 88% of CD8 primary-response clones were re-detected.

In the case of this clonotype: The antigen is not known.

Each CDR3 protein gets one entry after TCRdb re-called the 5' RACE reads with MiXCR. Of some 340,000 distinct CDR3 sequences detected, about 11% appear once; the ten largest clones hold about 3.3%. Trimming removed 1 base from V and 4 bases from J, with 14 bases in between. The CDR3 has 15 amino acids. Per germline, CDR1 LGHDT and CDR2 YNNKEL (reference sequence). V usage is TRBV3-1 and J usage is TRBJ2-7; D call uncertain. The sample here was CD4+ T cells sorted from PBMCs, taken 45 days after the yellow fever booster vaccination. The TCR was taken from a man aged 18 to 30 who received the YFV17D yellow fever vaccine. DNA of the CDR3: TGTGCCAGCAGCCAAGGATCCCCGACACTTTACGAGCAGTACTTC. Protein sequence: CASSQGSPTLYEQYF.